These T cell receptor beta chains were read from a single sample in a study of technical replicates of blood from a few donors. Profiled with immunoSEQ multiplex PCR; TCRdb holds only in-frame clones, not every one. Of over 55,000 clones in the sample, 91% were seen once. Input material: PBMCs. Source of these receptors: a human donor in good health. Some clones in this sample may be carry-over from other donors' samples. The CDR3 runs from the conserved cysteine through the conserved F or W. A D gene is named only where the DNA matches it firmly. Some rows mark clone size as missing; the rest say once, few, many or name a class of expanded clone.

abundance	d_gene	v_gene	j_gene	CDR3aa	CDR3nt
-	TRBD2	TRBV6-1	TRBJ2-5	CASSGDLAGGIETQYF	TGTGCCAGCAGTGGGGATCTAGCGGGGGGTATAGAGACCCAGTACTTC
-	TRBD2	TRBV25-1	TRBJ2-1	CASIAAGGPYNEQFF	TGTGCCAGCATAGCAGCGGGAGGACCCTACAATGAGCAGTTCTTC
-	-	TRBV5-1	TRBJ2-7	CASSPGTPGPYEQYF	TGCGCCAGCAGCCCGGGGACACCGGGTCCCTACGAGCAGTACTTC
-	TRBD2	TRBV4-1	TRBJ2-5	CASSTGGRETQYF	TGCGCCAGCAGCACCGGGGGGAGGGAGACCCAGTACTTC
-	-	TRBV18	TRBJ2-7	CASSPPNRVSYEQYF	TGTGCCAGCTCACCACCAAACAGGGTTTCCTACGAGCAGTACTTC
few	-	TRBV4-1	TRBJ1-5	CASSLSQGGRDQPQHF	TGCGCCAGCAGCCTCTCCCAGGGCGGTAGGGATCAGCCCCAGCATTTT
-	-	TRBV25-1	TRBJ2-5	CASSESRGIRETQYF	TGTGCCAGCAGTGAATCTCGAGGGATCAGAGAGACCCAGTACTTC
-	TRBD1	TRBV11-2	TRBJ2-5	CASKGTGWSRETQYF	TGTGCCAGCAAAGGGACAGGGTGGAGCCGTGAGACCCAGTACTTC
once	TRBD2	TRBV11-2	TRBJ2-1	CASRSLAGGRNEQFF	TGTGCCAGCAGGTCTCTAGCGGGAGGGCGCAATGAGCAGTTCTTC
-	TRBD2	TRBV4-3	TRBJ2-7	CASSQDKAGGPYEQYF	TGCGCCAGCAGCCAAGACAAAGCGGGAGGGCCCTACGAGCAGTACTTC
-	-	TRBV18	TRBJ2-5	CASSQFPPEGAGETQYF	TGTGCCAGCTCACAATTTCCCCCGGAGGGCGCGGGAGAGACCCAGTACTTC
-	TRBD1	TRBV5-1	TRBJ1-1	CASSLEGQGNTEAFF	TGCGCCAGCAGCTTAGAGGGACAGGGGAACACTGAAGCTTTCTTT
-	-	TRBV4-2	TRBJ1-2	CASSHAGRGPKDGYTF	TGTGCCAGCAGCCACGCAGGGCGGGGTCCAAAGGATGGCTACACCTTC
-	-	TRBV5-4	TRBJ2-7	CASSLGGQNLYEQYF	TGTGCCAGCAGCTTGGGGGGCCAGAATCTCTACGAGCAGTACTTC
-	-	TRBV7-9	TRBJ1-4	CASSRLGEKLFF	TGTGCCAGCAGCCGTCTAGGTGAAAAACTGTTTTTT
-	-	TRBV4-3	TRBJ1-1	CASSQDAGRYTEAFF	TGCGCCAGCAGCCAAGATGCAGGGCGGTACACTGAAGCTTTCTTT
-	TRBD2	TRBV5-6	TRBJ2-3	CASIEAGGPIDTQYF	TGTGCCAGCATCGAAGCGGGGGGGCCTATAGATACGCAGTATTTT
once	-	TRBV10-3	TRBJ2-7	CATTGMTGYTYEQYF	TGTGCCACCACAGGGATGACGGGATACACCTACGAGCAGTACTTC
-	-	TRBV20-1	TRBJ2-7	CSARERYEQYF	TGCAGTGCTCGCGAACGCTACGAGCAGTACTTC
-	TRBD1	TRBV6-6	TRBJ2-7	CASRNKVRQGDHEQYF	TGTGCCAGCAGGAATAAGGTTCGACAGGGGGACCACGAGCAGTACTTC
-	-	TRBV7-3	TRBJ2-2	CASRESGAGGELFF	TGTGCCAGCAGGGAATCAGGGGCTGGCGGGGAGCTGTTTTTT
once	TRBD1	TRBV27	TRBJ1-6	CASSPGTGELPLHF	TGTGCCAGCAGCCCCGGGACAGGGGAATTGCCCCTCCACTTT
-	TRBD2	TRBV29-1	TRBJ2-2	CSVTGTSGRGSTGELFF	TGCAGCGTCACTGGGACTAGCGGGAGAGGAAGCACCGGGGAGCTGTTTTTT
-	-	TRBV5-4	TRBJ1-2	CASSVGQANYGYTF	TGTGCCAGCAGCGTAGGACAAGCTAACTATGGCTACACCTTC
-	TRBD1	TRBV7-9	TRBJ2-2	CASSLAWTGNTGELFF	TGTGCCAGCAGCCTCGCCTGGACAGGGAACACCGGGGAGCTGTTTTTT
-	TRBD2	TRBV6-6	TRBJ2-1	CASSQGLAGNNEQFF	TGTGCCAGCAGCCAAGGACTAGCGGGGAACAATGAGCAGTTCTTC
-	TRBD1	TRBV5-5	TRBJ1-1	CASSWTGGATEAFF	TGTGCCAGCAGTTGGACAGGGGGCGCGACTGAAGCTTTCTTT
-	-	TRBV19	TRBJ1-2	CASSRRQTLNYGYTF	TGTGCCAGTAGTCGCCGGCAGACTCTTAACTATGGCTACACCTTC
-	TRBD2	TRBV7-2	TRBJ2-1	CASSSGGTSGSEQFF	TGTGCCAGCAGCTCGGGGGGGACTAGCGGATCTGAGCAGTTCTTC
-	-	TRBV4-3	TRBJ1-3	CASSQDFRASGNTIYF	TGCGCCAGCAGCCAAGATTTCAGGGCTTCTGGAAACACCATATATTTT
-	TRBD2	TRBV4-2	TRBJ2-2	CASSHPTSGRANTGELFF	TGTGCCAGCAGCCATCCCACTAGCGGGAGGGCCAACACCGGGGAGCTGTTTTTT
-	-	TRBV5-6	TRBJ2-7	CASSLIYREHSYEQYF	TGTGCCAGCAGCTTGATTTATCGGGAGCACTCCTACGAGCAGTACTTC
-	-	TRBV29-1	TRBJ2-3	CSVEVMEGPTDTQYF	TGCAGCGTTGAAGTGATGGAGGGTCCCACAGATACGCAGTATTTT
-	-	TRBV7-8	TRBJ2-1	CASSLDRGNVLNEQFF	TGTGCCAGCAGCTTGGACCGGGGGAATGTTCTCAATGAGCAGTTCTTC
-	TRBD2	TRBV7-9	TRBJ2-2	CASSESSGGNTGELFF	TGTGCCAGCAGCGAATCTAGCGGGGGAAACACCGGGGAGCTGTTTTTT